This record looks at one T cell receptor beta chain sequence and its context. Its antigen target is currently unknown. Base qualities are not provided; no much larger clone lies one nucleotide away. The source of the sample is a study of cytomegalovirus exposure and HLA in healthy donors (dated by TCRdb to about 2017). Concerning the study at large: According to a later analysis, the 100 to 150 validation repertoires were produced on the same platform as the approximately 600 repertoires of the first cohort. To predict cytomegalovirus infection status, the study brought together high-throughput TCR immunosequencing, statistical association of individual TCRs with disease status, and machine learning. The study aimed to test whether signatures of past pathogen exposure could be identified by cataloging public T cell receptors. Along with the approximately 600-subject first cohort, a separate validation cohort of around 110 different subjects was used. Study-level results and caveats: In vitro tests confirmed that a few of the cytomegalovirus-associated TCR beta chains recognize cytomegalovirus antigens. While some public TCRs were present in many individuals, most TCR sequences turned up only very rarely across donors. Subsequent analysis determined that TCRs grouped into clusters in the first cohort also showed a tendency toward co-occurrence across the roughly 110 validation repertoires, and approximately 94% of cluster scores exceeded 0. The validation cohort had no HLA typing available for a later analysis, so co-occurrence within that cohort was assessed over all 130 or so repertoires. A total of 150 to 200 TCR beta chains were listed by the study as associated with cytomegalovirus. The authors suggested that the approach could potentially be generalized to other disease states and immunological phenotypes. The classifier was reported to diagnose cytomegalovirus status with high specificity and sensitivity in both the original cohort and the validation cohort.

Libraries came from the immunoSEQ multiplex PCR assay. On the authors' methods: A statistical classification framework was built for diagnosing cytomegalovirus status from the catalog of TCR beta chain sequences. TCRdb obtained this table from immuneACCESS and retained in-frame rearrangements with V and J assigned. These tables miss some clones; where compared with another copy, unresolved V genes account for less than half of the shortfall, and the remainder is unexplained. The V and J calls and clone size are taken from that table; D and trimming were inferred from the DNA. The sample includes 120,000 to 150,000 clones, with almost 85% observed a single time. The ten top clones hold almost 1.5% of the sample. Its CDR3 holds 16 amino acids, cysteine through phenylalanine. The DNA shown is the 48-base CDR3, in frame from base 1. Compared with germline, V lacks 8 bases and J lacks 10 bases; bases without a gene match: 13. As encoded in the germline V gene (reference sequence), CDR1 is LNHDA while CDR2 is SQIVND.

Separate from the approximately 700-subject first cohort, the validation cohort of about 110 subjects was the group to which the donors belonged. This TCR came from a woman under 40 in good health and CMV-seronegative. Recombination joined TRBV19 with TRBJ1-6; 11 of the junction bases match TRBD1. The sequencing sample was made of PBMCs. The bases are TGTGCCAGTGCGACCTCCGGGACAGGGGGAGTCTCACCCCTCCACTTT. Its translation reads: CASATSGTGGVSPLHF. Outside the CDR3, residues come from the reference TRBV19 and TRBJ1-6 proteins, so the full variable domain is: DGGITQSPKYLFRKEGQNVTLSCEQNLNHDAMYWYRQDPGQGLRLIYYSQIVNDFQKGDIAEGYSVSREKKESFPLTVTSAQKNPTAFYLCASATSGTGGVSPLHFGNGTRLTVT.